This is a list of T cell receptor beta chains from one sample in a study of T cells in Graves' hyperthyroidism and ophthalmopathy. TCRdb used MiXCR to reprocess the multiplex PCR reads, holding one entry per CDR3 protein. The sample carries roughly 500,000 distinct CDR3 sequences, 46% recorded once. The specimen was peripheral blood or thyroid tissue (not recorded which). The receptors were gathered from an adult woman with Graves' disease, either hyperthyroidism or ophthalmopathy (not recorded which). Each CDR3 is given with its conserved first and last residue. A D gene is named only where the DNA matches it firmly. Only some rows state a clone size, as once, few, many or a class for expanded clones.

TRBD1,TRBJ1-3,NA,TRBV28,CASRTGADTIYF,TGTGCCAGCAGAACAGGGGCGGACACCATATATTTT
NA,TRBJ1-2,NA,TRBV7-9,CASSRPGLYGYTF,TGTGCCAGCAGCCGCCCCGGACTCTATGGCTACACCTTC
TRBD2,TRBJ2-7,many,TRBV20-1,CSAEPGTSATYEQYF,TGCAGTGCCGAACCCGGGACTAGCGCTACCTACGAGCAGTACTTC
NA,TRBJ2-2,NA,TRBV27,CASSSRCRGTGELFF,TGTGCCAGCAGTTCCCGTTGTCGGGGTACCGGGGAGCTGTTTTTT
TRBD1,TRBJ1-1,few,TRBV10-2,CASRKQGDTEAFF,TGCGCCAGCAGAAAACAGGGGGACACTGAAGCTTTCTTT
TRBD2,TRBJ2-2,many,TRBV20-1,CSARTSGNTGELFF,TGCAGTGCTAGGACTAGCGGAAACACCGGGGAGCTGTTTTTT
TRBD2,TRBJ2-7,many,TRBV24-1,CATSDPAGASYEQYF,TGTGCCACCAGTGACCCAGCGGGAGCGTCCTACGAGCAGTACTTC
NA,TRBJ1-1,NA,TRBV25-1,CASSFDQGIRAEAFF,TGTGCCAGCAGTTTTGACCAGGGGATAAGAGCGGAAGCTTTCTTT
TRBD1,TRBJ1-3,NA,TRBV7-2,CASSGMEARGGTGNF,TGTGCCAGCAGTGGAATGGAAGCGCGGGGAGGGACAGGCAACTTT
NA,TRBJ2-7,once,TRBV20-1,CSARGGLYFYEQYF,TGCAGTGCTAGGGGGGGGCTTTACTTTTACGAGCAGTACTTC
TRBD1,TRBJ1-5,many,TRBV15,CATSREGTGVSNQPQHF,TGTGCCACCAGCAGAGAGGGGACAGGGGTATCCAATCAGCCCCAGCATTTT
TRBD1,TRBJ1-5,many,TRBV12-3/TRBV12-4,CASSSSTDRGGQPQHF,TGTGCCAGCAGCTCCTCCACCGACAGGGGCGGACAGCCCCAGCATTTT
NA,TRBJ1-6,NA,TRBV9,CASSRQNSSPLHF,TGTGCCAGCAGCCGGCAGAATAGTTCACCCCTCCACTTT
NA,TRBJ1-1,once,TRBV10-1,CAGTQGITEAFF,TGCGCCGGAACACAGGGAATTACTGAAGCTTTCTTT
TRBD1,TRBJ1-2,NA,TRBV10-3,CAISPGAGGYGYTF,TGTGCCATCAGCCCCGGGGCAGGGGGTTATGGCTACACCTTC
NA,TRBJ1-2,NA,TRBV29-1,CSVRSTGTNYGYTF,TGCAGCGTACGCTCTACAGGAACTAACTATGGCTACACCTTC
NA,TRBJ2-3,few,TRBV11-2,CASSPQIPDTQYF,TGTGCCAGCAGCCCCCAAATTCCAGATACGCAGTATTTT
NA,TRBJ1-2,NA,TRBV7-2,CASSRWAEYGYTF,TGTGCCAGCAGCAGATGGGCAGAATATGGCTACACCTTC
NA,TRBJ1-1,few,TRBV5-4,CASRTDENTEAFF,TGTGCCAGCAGAACGGACGAGAACACTGAAGCTTTCTTT
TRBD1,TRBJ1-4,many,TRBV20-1,CSAQGGADEKLFF,TGCAGTGCCCAAGGGGGCGCGGATGAAAAACTGTTTTTT
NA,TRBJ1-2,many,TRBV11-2,CASSSLGGRNYGYTF,TGTGCCAGCAGCTCGCTCGGGGGGCGAAACTATGGCTACACCTTC
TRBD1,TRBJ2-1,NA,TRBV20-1,CSARDLNRGNEGQFF,TGCAGTGCTAGAGATCTGAACAGGGGCAATGAAGGGCAGTTCTTC